This TCR beta chain was found in a study of T cell clonotyping in hematopoietic cell transplantation. CDR3 length: 17 residues. Germline V gene data show CDR1 as SGHVS and CDR2 as FNYEAQ. With 5 bases clipped from V and 0 bases from J, the junction kept 9 bases outside the gene matches. The repertoire was sequenced with immunoSEQ multiplex PCR; TCRdb's copy has only in-frame clones and lacks some. The sample yields approximately 46,000 clones, around 84% seen once. The sample's time point: recipient sample about 28 days before transplant, after cytoreduction. This TCR derives from a man in his sixties with biphenotypic leukemia. Some clones in this sample may be carry-over from other donors' samples. Sequencing used peripheral blood mononuclear cells, obtained before stem cell transplant. The chain uses TRBV7-6 and TRBJ1-1; 10 nucleotides line up with TRBD1. CDR3 sequence reads: CASSPGQGRILNTEAFF. Written as DNA, the CDR3 is TGTGCCAGCAGCCCGGGACAGGGGCGTATATTGAACACTGAAGCTTTCTTT. Supplemented by reference TRBV7-6 and TRBJ1-1, the full variable domain reads GAGVSQSPRYKVTKRGQDVALRCDPISGHVSLYWYRQALGQGPEFLTYFNYEAQQDKSGLPNDRFSAERPEGSISTLTIQRTEQRDSAMYRCASSPGQGRILNTEAFFGQGTRLTVV.